This T cell receptor beta chain is drawn from a study of T cell responses to AZD1222 COVID-19 vaccine. This clone was detected only once. The antigen is undetermined. Whole-study findings and limits: Spike-wide coverage was observed for vaccine-associated CD4 TCRs, with dominant responses at 160-218 and 743-854. Donors, mostly white British, included more females; clonal diversity was possibly underestimated. Sampled repertoires all dated from after the peak T cell response. Once two AZD1222 doses were given, Spike-specific TCR breadth and depth went up.

Sequencing used immunoSEQ multiplex PCR; TCRdb keeps in-frame clones, though not all of them. Of 96,000 or so clones listed, 80% to 90% are singletons. Per the germline V gene, CDR1 is SGHRS and CDR2 is YFSETQ. Trimming stripped 4 bases from V and 4 bases from J, with 11 bases between. This CDR3 region has 13 residues. This receptor was identified in an adult in good health. The source material was peripheral blood, sampled on day 0 of AZD1222 vaccination. The chain is built from TRBV5-1 and TRBJ1-2; D gene ambiguous. This CDR3 reads CASSLPSLYGYTF. As DNA, the CDR3 is TGCGCCAGCAGCCTACCAAGCCTCTATGGCTACACCTTC.